The 25 T cell receptor beta chains reported below all come from one sample, sequenced in a study of T-cell reconstitution after alpha-beta-depleted transplantation in children. Unique molecular identifiers were used to barcode this TCRbeta library. MiXCR, applied by TCRdb to the PCR reads, yields one record per CDR3 protein. The repertoire holds about 72,000 distinct CDR3 sequences, with 6% to 8% as singletons. The material sequenced was PBMCs from the stem cell graft donor, taken from the stem cell graft. The source is a human donor who donated a stem cell graft to a child with acute lymphoblastic leukemia.

There are many counts of this clonotype. This chain uses TRBV28 with TRBJ2-3; 7 nucleotides align to TRBD2. The V gene's germline CDR1 is MDHEN and CDR2 SYDVKM. The CDR3 spans 14 residues. J was trimmed by 2 bases and V by 6 bases; bases with no gene match: 5. The CDR3 coding sequence is TGTGCCAGCAGAGCGGGACTTCCCACAGATACGCAGTATTTT. Encoded protein: CASRAGLPTDTQYF.

This clonotype has at least ten counts. The chain has TRBV5-1 and TRBJ2-2; D possibly matches TRBD1 or TRBD2 (5 bases each). Between the trimmed V and J ends, which lost 0 bases and 0 bases, there was a span of 12 bases. Germline CDR1 reads SGHRS; CDR2 reads YFSETQ. This CDR3 is built from 17 residues. CDR3 coding DNA: TGCGCCAGCAGCTTGGGGGACCTGGGGGCGAACACCGGGGAGCTGTTTTTT. Translating it yields CASSLGDLGANTGELFF.

This clonotype was found many times. V is TRBV6-2 or TRBV6-3 and J is TRBJ1-2; D is unresolved. Germline V gene sequence: CDR1 MNHEY, CDR2 SVGEGT. The CDR3 is made up of 12 amino acids. Between the trimmed V and J ends, which lost 0 bases and 7 bases, there was a span of 6 bases. The CDR3 sequence is CASSYSGRGYTF. CDR3 sequence (DNA): TGTGCCAGCAGTTACTCGGGCCGTGGCTACACCTTC.

This sequence joins TRBV5-4 and TRBJ1-1; no reliable D call. V shed 3 bases and J shed 4 bases, with 10 bases lying between them. CDR1 and CDR2 from the germline V gene are SGHNT and YYREEE (reference sequence). This CDR3 contains 13 residues. The CDR3 region is CASSWGTGTEAFF. CDR3 nucleotides: TGTGCCAGCAGCTGGGGAACGGGCACTGAAGCTTTCTTT.

This clonotype was observed many times. The genes are TRBV4-2 and TRBJ2-7; D is ambiguous. V was clipped by 1 base and J by 0 bases, with 4 bases between them. The length of the CDR3 is 13 residues. CDR1 and CDR2 from the germline V gene are LGHNA and YNFKEQ. The CDR3: CASSQASSYEQYF. In DNA, the CDR3 is TGTGCCAGCAGCCAAGCCAGCTCCTACGAGCAGTACTTC.

In this sample, this clonotype turned up a few times. The V and J genes are TRBV27 and TRBJ1-2; 7 bases align to TRBD1. Germline V gene sequence: CDR1 MNHEY, CDR2 SMNVEV (reference sequence). The V and J ends lost 4 bases and 2 bases, in that order; junction bases with no gene match: 4. The CDR3 runs 14 residues. CDR3 DNA sequence: TGTGCCAGCAGTTCTGGGGACAGAAACTATGGCTACACCTTC. Its translation is CASSSGDRNYGYTF.

Many counts were recorded for this clonotype. The V call is TRBV20-1, the J call TRBJ1-1, with 7 bases that match TRBD1. This CDR3 is built from 14 residues. Losses at the gene ends were 5 bases for V and 1 base for J; bases not matched to a gene: 7. Germline CDR1 reads DFQATT; CDR2 reads SNEGSKA (reference sequence). This chain's CDR3 is CSALQGPWNTEAFF. The DNA for the CDR3 is TGCAGTGCTTTACAGGGGCCATGGAACACTGAAGCTTTCTTT.

This clonotype has a handful of counts. V gene TRBV20-1 combines with J gene TRBJ1-5; possibly TRBD1 for D (6 bases). From germline, CDR1 is DFQATT and CDR2 SNEGSKA (reference sequence). The CDR3 has 15 residues. The V gene lost 3 bases and the J gene lost 7 bases, with 19 bases spanning the gap. CDR3 sequence reads: CSASIGGGLGQPQHF. CDR3 nucleotides: TGCAGTGCTAGCATCGGTGGGGGGCTCGGGCAGCCCCAGCATTTT.

In this sample, this clonotype turned up many times. This chain connects TRBV29-1 to TRBJ1-6, with 7 bases lining up with TRBD1. Trimming took 6 bases from V and 14 from J; bases not matched to a gene: 4. CDR3 length equals 10 residues. The germline CDR1 and CDR2 sequences are SQVTM and ANQGSEA. The CDR3 is CSVFDRALHF. CDR3 bases: TGCAGCGTGTTTGACAGGGCCCTCCACTTT.

This clonotype was detected many times. V usage is TRBV4-3 and J usage is TRBJ2-5; D possibly uses TRBD1 or TRBD2 (5 bases each). The CDR3 covers 13 residues. Trimming pared 4 bases from V and 5 bases from J, leaving 11 bases between. Germline V lookup: CDR1 LGHNA, CDR2 YSLEER. This CDR3 is CASSRGILETQYF. The CDR3 DNA follows: TGCGCCAGCAGCCGGGGGATACTGGAGACCCAGTACTTC.

A few counts support this clonotype. The rearrangement uses TRBV19 and TRBJ2-1; no definite D call. With 2 bases removed from V and 4 bases from J, the gap between germline ends came to 6 bases. Looked up from germline, CDR1 is LNHDA and CDR2 is SQIVND (reference sequence). This CDR3 is built from 13 residues. CDR3 amino acids: CASSISVYNEQFF. For the CDR3, the DNA is TGTGCCAGTAGTATATCGGTTTACAATGAGCAGTTCTTC.

This clonotype was counted ten times or more. The gene calls are TRBV5-1 and TRBJ2-2; TRBD1 might be the D (5 bases). This CDR3 has 14 amino acids. V lost 1 base and J lost 4, with 8 bases in between. Germline V lookup: CDR1 SGHRS, CDR2 YFSETQ. Here the CDR3 DNA reads TGCGCCAGCAGCTTGTCCAGGGCCACCGGGGAGCTGTTTTTT. Amino acid sequence: CASSLSRATGELFF.

There are many counts of this clonotype. The rearrangement joins TRBV4-1 to TRBJ2-1; TRBD1 agrees at 7 bases. The J segment lost 8 bases and the V segment lost 3 bases, leaving 10 bases of the junction unmatched. The germline gives CDR1 MGHRA, CDR2 YSYEKL. The CDR3 spans 15 residues. Here the CDR3 DNA reads TGCGCCAGCAGCCAGGGGCAGGGGGTGAAAGATGAGCAGTTCTTC. As protein: CASSQGQGVKDEQFF.

This clonotype appeared many times. DNA of the CDR3: TGTGCCAGCAGCTACGGGACTAGCGCAGATACGCAGTATTTT. It specifies CASSYGTSADTQYF. This chain connects TRBV11-1 to TRBJ2-3; 10 bases align to TRBD2. The CDR3 covers 14 residues. V shed 4 bases, J shed 4 bases, and the junction held 2 bases outside the gene matches. Germline CDR1 SGHAT, CDR2 FQDESV (reference sequence).

DNA of the CDR3: TGTGCCAGCAGCCTTACAGGAAACAATGAGCAGTTCTTC. Protein sequence: CASSLTGNNEQFF. The chain joins TRBV3-1 to TRBJ2-1, with D perhaps TRBD1 (5 bases). Trimming pared 4 bases from V and 5 bases from J, leaving 9 bases between. The CDR3 length is 13 residues. Germline CDR1 is LGHDT and CDR2 is YNNKEL (reference sequence).

The table lists this clonotype with many counts. The chain links TRBV24-1 to TRBJ2-3, with 10 nucleotides matching TRBD2. Germline CDR1 is KGHDR and CDR2 is SFDVKD. There are 18 residues in the CDR3. Trimming cost V 4 bases and J 3 bases; bases outside gene matches: 12. The CDR3 sequence is CATSESSGSSRLTDTQYF. The CDR3 coding sequence is TGTGCCACCAGTGAGTCTAGCGGGAGTTCCCGACTTACAGATACGCAGTATTTT.

This clonotype was detected many times. CDR3 sequence reads: CSAPSTSSYEQYF. The CDR3 region has the DNA TGCAGTGCCCCATCAACGAGTAGCTACGAGCAGTACTTC. The rearrangement uses TRBV20-1 and TRBJ2-7; D not certain. The germline V and J ends were trimmed by 6 bases and 3 bases, with 15 bases remaining between them. The CDR3 runs to 13 residues. The V gene's germline CDR1 is DFQATT and CDR2 SNEGSKA (reference sequence).

At least ten counts were recorded for this clonotype. The chain is built from TRBV27 and TRBJ2-1; 11 bases align to TRBD2. The CDR3 sequence is 15 residues long. The germline gives CDR1 MNHEY, CDR2 SMNVEV (reference sequence). J gave up 7 bases and V 6 bases, and 8 bases lay outside the gene matches. The CDR3 coding sequence is TGTGCCAGCAGCAATAGCGGGGGGGCCCCGAATGAGCAGTTCTTC. Protein product: CASSNSGGAPNEQFF.

This clonotype came up many times. The chain uses TRBV7-9 and TRBJ2-7, with TRBD2 matching 7 bases. The CDR3 totals 16 residues. With 5 bases clipped from V and 3 bases from J, the junction kept 13 bases outside the gene matches. CDR1 SEHNR and CDR2 FQNEAQ come from the germline V gene (reference sequence). CDR3 DNA sequence: TGTGCCAGCAGCCCCCCGCCGGCCAGCGGGGTCTACGAGCAGTACTTC. Translating it yields CASSPPPASGVYEQYF.

This clonotype has a handful of counts. The chain has TRBV5-4 and TRBJ2-7, with 11 bases aligning to TRBD2. The CDR3 has 16 amino acids. CDR1 and CDR2 from the germline V gene are SGHNT and YYREEE (reference sequence). The trim removed 0 bases at V and 6 bases at J, leaving 8 bases unmatched. CDR3 DNA: TGTGCCAGCAGCTTGGCCCCGGGACTAGCGGAATTCGAGCAGTACTTC. This translates into CASSLAPGLAEFEQYF.

The chain combines TRBV20-1 with TRBJ2-5; TRBD2 matches at 9 bases. This CDR3 has 14 residues. V was clipped by 2 bases and J by 2 bases; unmatched bases: 3. Looked up from germline, CDR1 is DFQATT and CDR2 is SNEGSKA (reference sequence). This chain's CDR3 is CSARLAGWQETQYF. The DNA of the CDR3 is TGCAGTGCTAGACTAGCGGGGTGGCAAGAGACCCAGTACTTC.

V is TRBV12-3 or TRBV12-4 and J is TRBJ2-2, with D tentatively TRBD1 (6 bases). V lost 7 bases and J 4 bases, leaving 13 bases between the germline ends. This CDR3 region has 14 residues. This CDR3 reads CASTLGQSTGELFF. The CDR3 DNA sequence: TGTGCCAGCACTCTAGGACAGAGCACCGGGGAGCTGTTTTTT.

This clonotype was counted a few times. The chain uses TRBV5-5 and TRBJ2-2; D gene unclear. Germline loops: CDR1 SGHKS, CDR2 YYEKEE (reference sequence). Trimming pared 1 base from V and 2 bases from J, leaving 9 bases between. The CDR3 totals 15 residues. CDR3 DNA: TGTGCCAGCAGCTTGTGGGATCTAAACACCGGGGAGCTGTTTTTT. Amino acid sequence: CASSLWDLNTGELFF.

This clonotype was picked up many times. V and J are TRBV6-4 and TRBJ2-1; 8 bases line up with TRBD2. With V trimmed by 4 bases and J by 6 bases, 2 bases remained unmatched. Germline V gives CDR1 MRHNA, CDR2 SNTAGT. The CDR3 spans 13 residues. CDR3 protein: CASSAGTSNEQFF. The CDR3 nucleotides are TGTGCCAGCAGTGCCGGGACTAGCAATGAGCAGTTCTTC.

This clonotype was seen ten or more times. The V and J genes are TRBV13 and TRBJ2-1, with D maybe TRBD2 (8 bases). The CDR3 is 19 amino acids. V was shortened by 3 bases and J by 6 bases, with 27 bases between the two germline ends. The germline CDR1 and CDR2 sequences are PRHDT and FYEKMQ (reference sequence). CDR3 in amino acids: CASSFMEGALAGLPNEQFF. Written as DNA, the CDR3 is TGTGCCAGCAGCTTTATGGAGGGGGCCCTAGCGGGCCTACCCAATGAGCAGTTCTTC.